This is a list of T cell receptor beta chains from one sample in a study of blood T cell repertoires in COVID-19. TCRdb's table, derived via immunoSEQ multiplex PCR, lists solely in-frame clones and lacks some. The table shows fewer than 200,000 clones, with more than 75% occurring only once. Sample: peripheral blood. The source of these receptors is a man aged 40-49 years with active or convalescent COVID-19. Each CDR3 is given with its conserved first and last residue. The D gene is left open where the match is weak. Some rows mark clone size as missing; the rest say once, few, many or name a class of expanded clone.

TRBV15	TRBJ2-1	NA	TRBD2	CATSRGGASHNEQFF	TGTGCCACCAGCCGCGGGGGGGCCAGCCACAATGAGCAGTTCTTC
TRBV19	TRBJ2-2	NA	TRBD2	CASSIAPGGSKEGELFF	TGTGCCAGTAGTATAGCCCCGGGGGGATCTAAGGAAGGGGAGCTGTTTTTT
TRBV13	TRBJ2-7	NA	TRBD1	CASSLGQGRYEQYF	TGTGCCAGCAGCCTAGGACAGGGGAGGTACGAGCAGTACTTC
TRBV28	TRBJ1-2	NA	NA	CASSSGILNYGYTF	TGTGCCAGCAGTTCAGGGATTCTCAACTATGGCTACACCTTC
TRBV7-3	TRBJ1-5	NA	TRBD1	CAKLWAGGVGQPQHF	TGTGCCAAATTATGGGCAGGGGGCGTTGGTCAGCCCCAGCATTTT
TRBV6-5	TRBJ1-1	NA	NA	CASNGQRTEAFF	TGTGCCAGCAACGGACAGCGTACTGAAGCTTTCTTT
TRBV7-2	TRBJ1-5	NA	NA	CASSWSAGGNQPQHF	TGTGCCAGCAGCTGGTCCGCGGGCGGCAATCAGCCCCAGCATTTT
TRBV24-1	TRBJ2-1	NA	NA	CATSDLDSSYNEQFF	TGTGCCACCAGTGATTTAGATAGCTCCTACAATGAGCAGTTCTTC
TRBV3-1/TRBV3-2	TRBJ2-7	NA	NA	CASSQRGLGTGTRNYEQYF	TGTGCCAGCAGCCAAAGGGGCCTAGGAACAGGGACCCGAAACTACGAGCAGTACTTC
TRBV7-9	TRBJ2-5	few	NA	CASSWSRDNRLLYQETQYF	TGTGCCAGCAGCTGGTCCCGGGACAACCGACTCCTCTACCAAGAGACCCAGTACTTC
TRBV19	TRBJ2-7	NA	NA	CASSLVPGTKSYEQYF	TGTGCCAGTAGTCTCGTACCCGGGACAAAATCCTACGAGCAGTACTTC
TRBV29-1	TRBJ1-3	NA	NA	CSVEDTSSGNTIYF	TGCAGCGTTGAAGATACGAGCTCTGGAAACACCATATATTTT
TRBV5-6	TRBJ1-4	NA	TRBD1	CASSALQGVYEKLFF	TGTGCCAGCAGCGCCCTACAGGGGGTATACGAAAAACTGTTTTTT
TRBV5-1	TRBJ2-2	NA	NA	CASSLGAGSTGELFF	TGCGCCAGCAGCTTGGGAGCGGGCTCCACCGGGGAGCTGTTTTTT
TRBV6-2/TRBV6-3	TRBJ2-5	NA	TRBD2	CASSYASGGAGETQYF	TGTGCCAGCAGTTACGCTAGCGGGGGGGCCGGGGAGACCCAGTACTTC
TRBV6-5	TRBJ2-1	once	TRBD2	CASGRTSGYNEQFF	TGTGCCAGCGGAAGGACTAGCGGCTACAATGAGCAGTTCTTC
TRBV9	TRBJ2-3	few	TRBD2	CASSVEPSGDTQYF	TGTGCCAGCAGCGTAGAACCTAGCGGGGATACGCAGTATTTT
TRBV18	TRBJ1-6	NA	TRBD1	CASSNQGVLNSPLHF	TGTGCCAGCTCTAACCAGGGGGTCCTTAATTCACCCCTCCACTTT
TRBV30	TRBJ1-2	NA	TRBD1	CAWAADRGVGYTF	TGTGCCTGGGCCGCCGACAGGGGGGTTGGCTACACCTTC
TRBV4-3	TRBJ1-4	NA	NA	CASSPREGRNEKLFF	TGCGCCAGCAGTCCAAGGGAGGGTAGGAATGAAAAACTGTTTTTT
TRBV7-9	TRBJ2-3	NA	TRBD1	CASSTRSNRGDTQYF	TGTGCCAGCAGCACAAGATCTAACAGGGGCGATACGCAGTATTTT
TRBV11-2	TRBJ1-1	few	NA	CASSLSPYTEAFF	TGTGCCAGCTCTTTATCTCCGTACACTGAAGCTTTCTTT
TRBV27	TRBJ1-1	NA	NA	CASSFLGGSEAFF	TGTGCCAGCAGTTTCTTGGGAGGGAGTGAAGCTTTCTTT
TRBV14	TRBJ2-1	NA	TRBD1	CASSQVDRVYNEQFF	TGTGCCAGCAGCCAAGTCGACAGGGTTTACAATGAGCAGTTCTTC
TRBV5-4	TRBJ1-2	NA	TRBD1	CASSDETGYGYTF	TGTGCCAGCAGCGATGAGACAGGGTACGGCTACACCTTC
TRBV4-1	TRBJ2-1	NA	NA	CASSQDIGYEQFF	TGCGCCAGCAGCCAAGACATCGGGTATGAGCAGTTCTTC
TRBV30	TRBJ1-2	NA	TRBD1	CAWSVPGGDSHYGYTF	TGTGCCTGGAGTGTACCGGGCGGGGACAGCCACTATGGCTACACCTTC
TRBV6-6	TRBJ1-5	NA	NA	CVSSYKEESNQPQHF	TGTGTCAGCAGTTACAAGGAGGAGAGCAATCAGCCCCAGCATTTT
TRBV29-1	TRBJ2-5	NA	TRBD2	CSVGRTSGETQYF	TGCAGCGTTGGACGGACTAGCGGGGAGACCCAGTACTTC